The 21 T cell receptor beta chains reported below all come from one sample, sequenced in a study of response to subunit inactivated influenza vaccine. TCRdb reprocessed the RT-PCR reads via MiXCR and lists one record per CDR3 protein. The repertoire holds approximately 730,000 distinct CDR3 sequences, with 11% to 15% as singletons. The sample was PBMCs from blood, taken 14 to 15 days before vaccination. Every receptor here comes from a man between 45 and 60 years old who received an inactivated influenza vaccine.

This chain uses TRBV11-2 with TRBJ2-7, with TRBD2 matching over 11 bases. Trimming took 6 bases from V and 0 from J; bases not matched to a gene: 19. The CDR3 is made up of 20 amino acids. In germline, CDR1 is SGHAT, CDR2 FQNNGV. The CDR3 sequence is CASRSRGVLAGAQTSYEQYF. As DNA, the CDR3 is TGTGCCAGCAGATCCAGGGGCGTACTAGCGGGGGCCCAAACCTCCTACGAGCAGTACTTC.

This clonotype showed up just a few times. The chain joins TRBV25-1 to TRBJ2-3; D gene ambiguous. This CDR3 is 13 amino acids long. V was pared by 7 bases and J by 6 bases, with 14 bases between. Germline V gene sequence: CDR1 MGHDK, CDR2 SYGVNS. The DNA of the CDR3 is TGTGCCAGCATATCTAGTTTCTTGGATACGCAGTATTTT. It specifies CASISSFLDTQYF.

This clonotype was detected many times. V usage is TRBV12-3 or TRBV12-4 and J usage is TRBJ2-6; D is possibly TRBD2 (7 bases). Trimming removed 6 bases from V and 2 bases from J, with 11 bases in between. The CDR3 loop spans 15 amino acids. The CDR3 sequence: CASSPGGAGANVLTF. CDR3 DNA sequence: TGTGCCAGCAGCCCGGGGGGCGCTGGGGCCAACGTCCTGACTTTC.

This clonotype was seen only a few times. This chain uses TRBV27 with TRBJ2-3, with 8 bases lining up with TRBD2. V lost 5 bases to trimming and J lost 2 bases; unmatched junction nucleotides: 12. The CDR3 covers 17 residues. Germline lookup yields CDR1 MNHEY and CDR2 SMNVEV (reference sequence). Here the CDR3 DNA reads TGTGCCAGCAGTGGTAGTATAGCGGGAAAGATCACAGATACGCAGTATTTT. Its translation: CASSGSIAGKITDTQYF.

The DNA of the CDR3 is TGCGCCAGCAGCCCACAGGAATCCTACGAGCAGTACTTC. Translated, it gives CASSPQESYEQYF. The chain recombines TRBV5-1 with TRBJ2-7; D is perhaps TRBD1 (5 bases). The V gene's germline CDR1 is SGHRS and CDR2 YFSETQ. Trimming pared 4 bases from V and 1 base from J, leaving 9 bases between. The CDR3 contains 13 residues.

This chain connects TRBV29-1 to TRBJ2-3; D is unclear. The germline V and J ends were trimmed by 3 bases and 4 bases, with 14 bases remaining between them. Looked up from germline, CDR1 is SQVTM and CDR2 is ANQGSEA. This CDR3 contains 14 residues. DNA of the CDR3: TGCAGCGTTGAGGAATCAATCCGGCCAGATACGCAGTATTTT. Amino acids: CSVEESIRPDTQYF.

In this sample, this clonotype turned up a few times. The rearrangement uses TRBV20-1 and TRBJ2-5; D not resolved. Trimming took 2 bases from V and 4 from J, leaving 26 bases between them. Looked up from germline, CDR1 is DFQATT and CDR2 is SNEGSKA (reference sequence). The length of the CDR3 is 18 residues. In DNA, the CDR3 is TGCAGTGCTAGATTCCTCACGCTTGGTTCGGTTAATGGAGAGACCCAGTACTTC. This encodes CSARFLTLGSVNGETQYF.

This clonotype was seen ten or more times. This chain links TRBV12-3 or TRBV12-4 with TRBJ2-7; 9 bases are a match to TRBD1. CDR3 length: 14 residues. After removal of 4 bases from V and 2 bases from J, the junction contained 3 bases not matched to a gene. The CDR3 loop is CASSSTGGAYEQYF. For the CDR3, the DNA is TGTGCCAGCAGTTCGACAGGGGGGGCCTACGAGCAGTACTTC.

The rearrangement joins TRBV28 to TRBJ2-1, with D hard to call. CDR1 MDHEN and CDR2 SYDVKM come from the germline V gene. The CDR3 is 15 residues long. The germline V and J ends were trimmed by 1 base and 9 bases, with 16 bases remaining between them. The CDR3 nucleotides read TGTGCCAGCAGTTTATCGGGTCCCCTTCGTGGTGAGCAGTTCTTC. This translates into CASSLSGPLRGEQFF.

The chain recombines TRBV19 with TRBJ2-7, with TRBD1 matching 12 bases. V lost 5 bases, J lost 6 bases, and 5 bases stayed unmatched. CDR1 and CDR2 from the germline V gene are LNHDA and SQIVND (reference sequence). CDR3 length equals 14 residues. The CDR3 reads CASSARDRGLEQYF. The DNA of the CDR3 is TGTGCCAGTAGTGCCCGGGACAGGGGGCTCGAGCAGTACTTC.

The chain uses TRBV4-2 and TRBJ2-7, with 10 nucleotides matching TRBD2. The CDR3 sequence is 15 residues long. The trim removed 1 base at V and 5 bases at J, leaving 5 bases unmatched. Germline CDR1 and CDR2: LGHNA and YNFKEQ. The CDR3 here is CASSQGASGGHEQYF. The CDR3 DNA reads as TGTGCCAGCAGCCAAGGGGCTAGCGGGGGCCACGAGCAGTACTTC.

CDR3: CASDDRGESETQYF. The CDR3 bases are TGTGCCTCGGATGACAGGGGGGAGTCAGAGACCCAGTACTTC. This chain links TRBV10-3 with TRBJ2-5; 9 nucleotides match TRBD1. V lost 11 bases to trimming and J lost 4 bases; unmatched junction nucleotides: 11. CDR3 length equals 14 residues. Germline V CDR1 and CDR2: ENHRY, SYGVKD.

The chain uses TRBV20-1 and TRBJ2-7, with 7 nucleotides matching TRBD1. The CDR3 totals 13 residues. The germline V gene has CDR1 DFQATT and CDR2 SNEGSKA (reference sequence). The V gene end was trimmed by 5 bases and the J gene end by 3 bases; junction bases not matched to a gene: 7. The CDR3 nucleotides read TGCAGTGCTGGAATAAGGGACAGCTACGAGCAGTACTTC. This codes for CSAGIRDSYEQYF.

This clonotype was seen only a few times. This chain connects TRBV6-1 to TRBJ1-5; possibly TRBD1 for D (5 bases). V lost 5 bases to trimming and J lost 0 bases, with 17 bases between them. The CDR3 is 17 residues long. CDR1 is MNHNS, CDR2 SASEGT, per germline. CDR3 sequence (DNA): TGTGCCAGCAGTACGACGGGATGGGGCCATAGCAATCAGCCCCAGCATTTT. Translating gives CASSTTGWGHSNQPQHF.

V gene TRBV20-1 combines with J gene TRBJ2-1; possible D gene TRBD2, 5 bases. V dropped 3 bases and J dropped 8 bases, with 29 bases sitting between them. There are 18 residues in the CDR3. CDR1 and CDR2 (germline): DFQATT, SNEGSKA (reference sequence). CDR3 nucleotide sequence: TGCAGTGCTAGTCCTCGGACGGGGATCTGGACCACCTGCGATGAGCAGTTCTTC. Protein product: CSASPRTGIWTTCDEQFF.

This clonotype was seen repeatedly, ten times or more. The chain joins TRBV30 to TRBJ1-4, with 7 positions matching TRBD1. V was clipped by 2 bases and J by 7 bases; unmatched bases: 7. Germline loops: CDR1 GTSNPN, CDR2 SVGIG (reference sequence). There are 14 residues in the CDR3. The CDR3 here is CAWSSGQHSEKLFF. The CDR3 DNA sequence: TGTGCCTGGAGTTCGGGACAGCATAGTGAAAAACTGTTTTTT.

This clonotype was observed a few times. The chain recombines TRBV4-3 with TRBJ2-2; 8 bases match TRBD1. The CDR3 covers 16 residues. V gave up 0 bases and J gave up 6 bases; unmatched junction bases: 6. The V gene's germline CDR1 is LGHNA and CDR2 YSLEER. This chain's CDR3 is CASSQEPGGYSGELFF. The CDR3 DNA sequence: TGCGCCAGCAGCCAAGAGCCAGGGGGCTATTCCGGGGAGCTGTTTTTT.

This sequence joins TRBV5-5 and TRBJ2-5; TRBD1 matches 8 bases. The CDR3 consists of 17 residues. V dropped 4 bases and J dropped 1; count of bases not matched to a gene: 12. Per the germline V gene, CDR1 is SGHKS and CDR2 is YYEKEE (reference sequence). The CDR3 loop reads CASSRYTRDRGQETQYF. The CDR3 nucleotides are TGTGCCAGCAGCCGCTACACCCGCGACAGGGGCCAAGAGACCCAGTACTTC.

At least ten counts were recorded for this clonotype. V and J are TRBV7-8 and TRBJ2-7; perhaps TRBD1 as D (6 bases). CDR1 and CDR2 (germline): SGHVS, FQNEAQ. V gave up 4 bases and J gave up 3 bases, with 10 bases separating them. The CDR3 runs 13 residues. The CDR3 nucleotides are TGTGCCAGCAGCTCCAGAGGGGGCTACGAGCAGTACTTC. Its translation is CASSSRGGYEQYF.

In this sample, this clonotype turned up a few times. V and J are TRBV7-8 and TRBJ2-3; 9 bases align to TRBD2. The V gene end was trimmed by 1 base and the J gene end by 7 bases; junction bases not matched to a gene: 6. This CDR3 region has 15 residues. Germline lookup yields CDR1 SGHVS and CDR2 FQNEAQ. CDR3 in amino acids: CASSLVAGARYTQYF. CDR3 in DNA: TGTGCCAGCAGCTTAGTAGCGGGGGCCCGGTATACGCAGTATTTT.

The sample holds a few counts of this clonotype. The CDR3 DNA sequence: TGTGCCAGCAGCTTAGGGTGGCAGGGGAAGGGAGATACGCAGTATTTT. Residues: CASSLGWQGKGDTQYF. The chain combines TRBV7-2 with TRBJ2-3, with D perhaps TRBD1 (6 bases). V lost 1 base and J lost 5, with 16 bases in between. This CDR3 spans 16 amino acids. CDR1 is SGHTA and CDR2 is FQGNSA in the germline V gene.